This record covers a single T cell receptor beta chain. The data stem from a study of blood T cells in healthy people across ages. It was with a sample-barcoded 5' primer and a J-beta primer mix that a second PCR of roughly 7 to 12 cycles was run. Using its own MiXCR run on the 5' RACE reads, TCRdb lists one record per CDR3 protein. The sample lists more than 1,400,000 distinct CDR3 sequences, 42% occurring once. V lost 6 bases, J lost 1 base, and 11 bases stayed unmatched. Looked up from germline, CDR1 is SGHNT and CDR2 is YYREEE (reference sequence). CDR3 length equals 16 residues. Sequenced: blood. The receptor was derived from a woman under 30 in good health. The rearrangement links TRBV5-4 to TRBJ1-2, with 8 bases that match TRBD1. CDR3 loop: CASIRPGQGLNYGYTF. The CDR3 nucleotides read TGTGCCAGCATCAGGCCAGGACAGGGCCTTAACTATGGCTACACCTTC.